This T cell receptor (beta chain) originates from a study of lymphopenia after photon versus proton radiotherapy. General observations from the study: Post-nadir diversity loss with photons came from oligoclonal expansion, particularly CD8+ Temra cells. Relative stability marked proton patients; photon patients lost diversity and naive cells.

Measured with immunoSEQ multiplex PCR; TCRdb has only the in-frame clones, and not every one. There are tens of thousands of clones in the sample; approximately 88% occur only once, and about 1.9% lies in the top ten. This clone came up once. What it binds is not known. V lost 5 bases to trimming and J lost 7 bases; unmatched junction nucleotides: 7. This CDR3 region has 15 residues. Germline loops: CDR1 MDHEN, CDR2 SYDVKM. Sequencing used peripheral blood, obtained from a patient treated with proton-based radiotherapy. The V and J genes are TRBV28 and TRBJ1-6, with 8 bases matching TRBD1. This sequence originates from a man between 60 and 75 years old with pancreatic cancer. The CDR3 region is CASSPGDRPNSPLHF. Here the CDR3 DNA reads TGTGCCAGCAGTCCCGGGGACAGGCCGAATTCACCCCTCCACTTT.